This T cell receptor (beta chain) was found in a study of breast tumors, draining lymph nodes, adjacent tissues. V was shortened by 5 bases and J by 0 bases, with 11 bases between the two germline ends. The CDR3 is 15 amino acids. Study-wide results and limits: Tumors had less TCR diversity than lymph nodes, more than nontumor tissue.

In the case of this clonotype: The target antigen is unknown.

Each CDR3 protein is one row after TCRdb ran MiXCR on the multiplex PCR reads. Here the sample spans approximately 13,000 distinct CDR3 sequences, about 70% being singletons. The sequenced sample consisted of tumor-adjacent breast tissue. The clonotype originates from a female donor with breast cancer. Some clones in this sample may be carry-over from other donors' samples. V is TRBV12-3 or TRBV12-4 and J is TRBJ1-3, with a tentative D call TRBD1 (5 bases). The CDR3 reads CASSPGGSSGNTIYF. The CDR3 nucleotides read TGTGCCAGCAGTCCCGGGGGGAGCTCTGGAAACACCATATATTTT.